This T cell receptor beta chain emerged from a study of beta chain features in type 1 diabetes. Study as a whole: Sorted cells examined across all samples numbered 107,917,701.

Study-level results: Diminished insertions and augmented deletions at VDJ junctions characterized type 1 diabetes patients. Moderate yet significant TCRB CDR3 shortening was seen in Type 1 diabetes patients in all four CD4+ subsets.

This clone was seen a few times. What it recognizes is unknown. Investigators reverse transcribed all isolated RNA, so they sequenced expressed TCRB transcripts. Clones were sequenced by immunoSEQ multiplex PCR, and TCRdb holds only the in-frame ones, with some missing. The table has some 660,000 clones, over 11% seen once. This CDR3 region has 15 residues. V dropped 4 bases and J dropped 5; count of bases not matched to a gene: 7. Germline CDR1 and CDR2: SGHRS and YFSETQ. The sequence derives from a man younger than 30 with type 1 diabetes. Sequencing was performed on naive CD4+ T cells from blood. This rearrangement joins TRBV5-1 to TRBJ1-5, with 9 positions matching TRBD1. The DNA for the CDR3 is TGCGCCAGCAGCCCGGGACAGGGTGTGGATCAGCCCCAGCATTTT. Translation: CASSPGQGVDQPQHF.